This T cell receptor beta chain was identified in a study of blood T cell repertoires in COVID-19. Study-wide context: The United States, Italy and Spain provided the acute and convalescent COVID-19 samples. Nucleic acid was either cDNA or gDNA, and it came from T cells, B-cell-depleted T cells, or PBMCs.

In the source study's methods: Reference gene primer amplification gave nucleated cell count estimates. Profiled with immunoSEQ multiplex PCR; TCRdb holds only in-frame clones, not every one. The D gene and trimming were derived from the DNA, and the V and J assignments and clone size from that table. The sample lists some 180,000 clones, approximately 84% seen once, with about 6.4% in the top ten. The CDR3 runs 14 residues. Germline CDR1 and CDR2: SNHLY and FYNNEI. Losses at the gene ends were 3 bases for V and 6 bases for J; bases not matched to a gene: 6. The rearrangement links TRBV2 to TRBJ1-1; 8 bases are a match to TRBD1. Sequenced sample: peripheral blood. The clonotype comes from a human donor in a cohort sampled during active COVID-19. Here the CDR3 DNA reads TGTGCCAGCAGTGACCAGGGGGCTTTCTCTGAAGCTTTCTTT. As protein: CASSDQGAFSEAFF.